This is a list of T cell receptor beta chains from one sample in a study of OX40 agonist ivuxolimab in advanced cancers. Only in-frame clones appear in the TCRdb table, and some are missing; sequencing was by immunoSEQ multiplex PCR. Of approximately 25,000 clones in the sample, 85% to 90% are singletons; the top ten hold less than 50%. Sequencing was performed on CD4+ or CD8+ T cells sorted from blood, taken in a trial of the OX40 agonist ivuxolimab. The receptors were gathered from an adult with an advanced solid tumor such as melanoma, head and neck, liver or kidney cancer. The CDR3 runs from the conserved cysteine through the conserved F or W. A D gene is named only where the DNA matches it firmly. Only some rows state a clone size, as once, few, many or a class for expanded clones.

j_call | v_call | clone_size | d_call | cdr3_nt | cdr3_aa
TRBJ1-5 | TRBV4-3 | once | NA | TGCGCCAGCAGCCAAGAGTTTTCGGGGAGCAATCAGCCCCAGCATTTT | CASSQEFSGSNQPQHF
TRBJ1-5 | TRBV25-1 | NA | TRBD1 | TGTGCCAGCAGTGGCAGGGGGCATCAGCCCCAGCATTTT | CASSGRGHQPQHF
TRBJ1-1 | TRBV4-3 | NA | NA | TGCGCCAGCAGCCAAGGGGCTTACCGCAGGGTTGAAGCTTTCTTT | CASSQGAYRRVEAFF
TRBJ2-7 | TRBV7-9 | NA | NA | TGTGCCAGCAGCGTCGGGACGGGAGAGCAGTACTTC | CASSVGTGEQYF
TRBJ1-1 | TRBV7-9 | once | NA | TGTGCCAGCAGCTTAAACCTTCCAAACACTGAAGCTTTCTTT | CASSLNLPNTEAFF
TRBJ2-2 | TRBV11-2 | NA | NA | TGTGCCAGCAGCTTAGGTCAGTTCCGGGAGCTGTTTTTT | CASSLGQFRELFF
TRBJ2-5 | TRBV6-5 | few | NA | TGTGCCAGCAGTCCCCGGACAGTCGCCTACCCCCAGAACTTC | CASSPRTVAYPQNF
TRBJ1-5 | TRBV4-2 | few | NA | TGTGCCAGCAGCCAATACCCCTGGGATGGCAATCAGCCCCAGCATTTT | CASSQYPWDGNQPQHF
TRBJ1-5 | TRBV19 | NA | NA | TGTGCCAGTAGTCCCCTATCGGATCAGCCCCAGCATTTT | CASSPLSDQPQHF
TRBJ1-2 | TRBV6-1 | NA | NA | TGTGCCAGCAACGAGAGGGGTCCCTATGGCTACACCTTC | CASNERGPYGYTF
TRBJ2-7 | TRBV7-9 | once | TRBD2 | TGTGCCAGCAGCTTAGAGGGGACTAGCGTCTACGAGCAGTACTTC | CASSLEGTSVYEQYF
TRBJ2-7 | TRBV13 | NA | NA | TGTGCCAGCAGCTTAGACGGGGACCCGCGCTACGAGCAGTACTTC | CASSLDGDPRYEQYF
TRBJ2-7 | TRBV4-1 | NA | TRBD1 | TGCGCCAGCAGCCAAGATCCAGGACAGGGGGCAACCCAGTACTTC | CASSQDPGQGATQYF
TRBJ2-1 | TRBV27 | once | NA | TGTGCCAGCAGTTCGCTTGAGGGATTTTCCTACAATGAGCAGTTCTTC | CASSSLEGFSYNEQFF
TRBJ2-5 | TRBV6-5 | NA | NA | TGTGCCAGCAGTTATTACGGCCCGGAGACCCAGTACTTC | CASSYYGPETQYF
TRBJ1-2 | TRBV7-9 | NA | NA | TGTGCCAGCAGCCGGGTTAGTAATGGCTACACCTTC | CASSRVSNGYTF
TRBJ1-1 | TRBV19 | NA | NA | TGTGCCAGTAGTATTCAGGCGGGGAGAACTGAAGCTTTCTTT | CASSIQAGRTEAFF
TRBJ1-5 | TRBV5-6 | NA | NA | TGTGCCAGCAGCTTGTGGGGACAAGGCACGCAGCCCCAGCATTTT | CASSLWGQGTQPQHF
TRBJ2-3 | TRBV5-6 | NA | TRBD2 | TGTGCCAGCAGCTCTAGCGGGGGGGCTGCAGATACGCAGTATTTT | CASSSSGGAADTQYF
TRBJ1-1 | TRBV19 | once | TRBD1 | TGTGCCAGTAGTATTTTCGGGACAGGGTACACTGAAGCTTTCTTT | CASSIFGTGYTEAFF
TRBJ1-1 | TRBV7-6 | NA | NA | TGTGCCAGCAGCTTAGAAGTTCCGAACACTGAAGCTTTCTTT | CASSLEVPNTEAFF
TRBJ1-2 | TRBV7-9 | NA | NA | TGTGCCAGCAGCCTCCAAGTGGGGGCTAACTATGGCTACACCTTC | CASSLQVGANYGYTF
TRBJ2-7 | TRBV5-1 | NA | NA | TGCGCCAGCAGCCCCCCTACCTACGAGCAGTACTTC | CASSPPTYEQYF
TRBJ2-2 | TRBV7-3 | NA | TRBD2 | TGTGCCAGCAGCTTTCCCCGGACTAGTCCGAACACCGGGGAGCTGTTTTTT | CASSFPRTSPNTGELFF
TRBJ2-7 | TRBV9 | NA | NA | TGTGCCAGCAGCGAAGAAGCGGACTCATACGAGCAGTACTTC | CASSEEADSYEQYF
TRBJ1-5 | TRBV5-3 | NA | NA | TGTGCCAGAAGCTTGGGTAGTACGGGCCCTTATAGCAATCAGCCCCAGCATTTT | CARSLGSTGPYSNQPQHF
TRBJ1-1 | TRBV18 | NA | NA | TGTGCCAGCTCACCATGGAACACTGAAGCTTTCTTT | CASSPWNTEAFF
TRBJ1-1 | TRBV5-6 | NA | NA | TGTGCCAGCAGCCCCCGGCCGAACACTGAAGCTTTCTTT | CASSPRPNTEAFF
TRBJ1-1 | TRBV19 | NA | NA | TGTGCCAGTAGTATGGAGGGGAGTAACACTGAAGCTTTCTTT | CASSMEGSNTEAFF
TRBJ2-2 | TRBV30 | NA | NA | TGTGCCTGGAGTGAGTTTGCGGTGGCGAACACCGGGGAGCTGTTTTTT | CAWSEFAVANTGELFF
TRBJ1-1 | TRBV27 | NA | NA | TGTGCCAGCAGTTTATTAAGGGGAGGACCTGAAGCTTTCTTT | CASSLLRGGPEAFF
TRBJ1-2 | TRBV6-6 | NA | NA | TGTGCCAGCAGTTCAACGTTCCGGGGAATACATGGCTACACCTTC | CASSSTFRGIHGYTF
TRBJ2-7 | TRBV19 | NA | NA | TGTGCCAGTAGTATAGGGGCGGGCAGGGCCTACGAGCAGTACTTC | CASSIGAGRAYEQYF
TRBJ2-4 | TRBV28 | NA | TRBD2 | TGTGCCAGCAGTTTTAAAATCGGGGCTAGCGGGGGGAATAAAAACATTCAGTACTTC | CASSFKIGASGGNKNIQYF
TRBJ2-7 | TRBV4-2 | NA | NA | TGTGCCAGCAGCCCTGAGGGGTACGAGCAGTACTTC | CASSPEGYEQYF
TRBJ2-2 | TRBV29-1 | NA | NA | TGCAGCGTTGAAGATAGCGGTACCGGGGAGCTGTTTTTT | CSVEDSGTGELFF
TRBJ1-1 | TRBV11-1 | few | NA | TGTGCCAGCAGCTTAGTACGAGGATGGACTGAAGCTTTCTTT | CASSLVRGWTEAFF
TRBJ2-7 | TRBV15 | NA | NA | TGTGCCACCAGCAGAGAGGCGGGGGCGGTTTACGAGCAGTACTTC | CATSREAGAVYEQYF
TRBJ2-7 | TRBV19 | NA | NA | TGTGCCAGTAGTATCGGCTACGAGCAGTACTTC | CASSIGYEQYF
TRBJ2-3 | TRBV11-3 | few | NA | TGTGCCAGCAGCCATCCGGGTAGCACAGATACGCAGTATTTT | CASSHPGSTDTQYF
TRBJ1-2 | TRBV28 | NA | NA | TGTGCCAGCAGTTTCCAGGGACGGAAAAACTATGGCTACACCTTC | CASSFQGRKNYGYTF
TRBJ1-6 | TRBV7-8 | NA | NA | TGTGCCAGCAGCCGGGATACTGGTTCACCCCTCCACTTT | CASSRDTGSPLHF
TRBJ1-5 | TRBV4-3 | few | NA | TGCGCCAGCAGCCCTTCCCTAGGCAATCAGCCCCAGCATTTT | CASSPSLGNQPQHF
TRBJ1-5 | TRBV4-1 | NA | NA | TGCGCCAGCAGCCAAGATCTTGGGGTTCATCAGCCCCAGCATTTT | CASSQDLGVHQPQHF
TRBJ2-1 | TRBV6-6 | NA | NA | TGTGCCTGCGGCGCGGGGAATGAGCAGTTCTTC | CACGAGNEQFF
TRBJ2-7 | TRBV11-3 | NA | NA | TGTGCCAGCAGCTTAGCGGCAGGGGCATCCTACGAGCAGTACTTC | CASSLAAGASYEQYF
TRBJ2-7 | TRBV28 | NA | TRBD1 | TGTGCCAGCAGTCATGTCCGGGACAGGGCCTACGAGCAGTACTTC | CASSHVRDRAYEQYF
TRBJ2-3 | TRBV7-2 | NA | TRBD2 | TGTGCCAGCAGCTTAAGCGAGACTAGCGGGAATACGCAGTATTTT | CASSLSETSGNTQYF
TRBJ2-7 | TRBV5-4 | NA | NA | TGTGCCAGCAGCTTGGGAGGGGACTACGAGCAGTACTTC | CASSLGGDYEQYF
TRBJ1-1 | TRBV7-6 | NA | NA | TGTGCCAGCAGACCCCGGGCAGAAGAAATGAACACTGAAGCTTTCTTT | CASRPRAEEMNTEAFF
TRBJ1-3 | TRBV5-1 | NA | NA | TGCGCCAGCAGCTTGGACGCCACCTACTCTGGAAACACCATATATTTT | CASSLDATYSGNTIYF
TRBJ2-2 | TRBV9 | NA | NA | TGTGCCAGCAGCTCCACGGGGATTCCTGCCGGGGAGCTGTTTTTT | CASSSTGIPAGELFF
TRBJ1-2 | TRBV30 | few | TRBD1 | TGTGCCTGGAGTGGTGTTGGGCAGGGGGAGCACCCCTATGGCTACACCTTC | CAWSGVGQGEHPYGYTF
TRBJ2-2 | TRBV18 | NA | NA | TGTGCCAGCTCACCCTCGGCTCTTTCGACCGGGGAGCTGTTTTTT | CASSPSALSTGELFF
TRBJ1-4 | TRBV7-3 | few | NA | TGTGCCAGCAGCCCCTCCCCGAATGAAAAACTGTTTTTT | CASSPSPNEKLFF
TRBJ2-7 | TRBV9 | NA | NA | TGTGCCAGCAGCGAGGGTGGGGAGAGCTCCTACGAGCAGTACTTC | CASSEGGESSYEQYF
TRBJ2-1 | TRBV28 | NA | TRBD2 | TGTGCCAGCAGTTTAAGTCTAGCGGGGGACAATGAGCAGTTCTTC | CASSLSLAGDNEQFF
TRBJ2-1 | TRBV2 | NA | TRBD2 | TGTGCCAGCAGAGAGACTAGCGGAGCATACAATGAGCAGTTCTTC | CASRETSGAYNEQFF
TRBJ1-1 | TRBV4-3 | NA | NA | TGCGCCAGCAGCCAAGATCCCCGCCCGAACACTGAAGCTTTCTTT | CASSQDPRPNTEAFF
TRBJ1-5 | TRBV27 | NA | NA | TGTGCCAGCAGTTTATCAGGGGGTGACCAGCCCCAGCATTTT | CASSLSGGDQPQHF